This T cell receptor (beta chain) was recovered during a study of CD8 T cells in Susac syndrome. The study, taken as a whole, reports: An acknowledgment was made by the study that its TCR sequencing and HLA analysis involved relatively few individuals.

This CDR3 has 13 amino acids. Germline V gene data show CDR1 as SGHNT and CDR2 as YYREEE (reference sequence). V was trimmed by 5 bases and J by 8 bases, leaving 16 bases between them. Random hexamers served to reverse transcribe about 0.5 to 1 ug RNA. TCRdb redid the calling of the immunoSEQ multiplex PCR reads with MiXCR, one entry per CDR3 protein. The data contain over 130,000 distinct CDR3 sequences, 85% to 95% of them singletons. To note about this clonotype: No antigen is known for it.

The receptor comes from a human donor with multiple sclerosis. Sample: CD4+ T cells from PBMCs. The chain uses TRBV5-4 and TRBJ1-2, with D possibly being TRBD1 (5 bases). The CDR3 loop reads CASRRWGDWGYTF. The CDR3 DNA reads TGTGCCAGCAGACGGTGGGGCGACTGGGGCTACACCTTC.